Below are 27 T cell receptor beta chains sequenced from a single sample in a study of shared clonotypes between healthy human individuals. Data came from immunoSEQ multiplex PCR; TCRdb stores just in-frame clones and leaves some out. The repertoire includes hundreds of thousands of clones, roughly 95% of them detected once, and roughly 0.1% sits in the top ten. Only CD45RO-negative cells positively selected for CCR7 counted as naive CD8 cells, so terminally differentiated effector memory CD45RA+ cells were excluded. Sequenced input: naive CD8+ T cells sorted from blood. These receptors were taken from a woman in her 30s in good health.

Comments on this clone: Other nucleotide sequences from this sample produce the same CDR3. This chain joins TRBV13 and TRBJ2-7, with a weak D call TRBD2 (6 bases). This CDR3 spans 14 amino acids. Per germline, CDR1 PRHDT and CDR2 FYEKMQ (reference sequence). V lost 3 bases, J lost 3 bases, and 12 bases lay in between. CDR3 loop: CASSFSGRGYEQYF. In DNA, the CDR3 is TGTGCCAGCAGCTTCTCAGGGCGGGGCTACGAGCAGTACTTC.

V is TRBV5-8 and J is TRBJ2-4; D is perhaps TRBD2 (5 bases). V dropped 4 bases and J dropped 7 bases, with 9 bases sitting between them. This CDR3 is built from 12 residues. CDR1 and CDR2 from the germline V gene are SGHTS and YDEGEE. As DNA, the CDR3 is TGTGCCAGCAGCCCCTGGGAGAACATTCAGTACTTC. Residues: CASSPWENIQYF. Supplemented by reference TRBV5-8 and TRBJ2-4, the full variable domain reads EAGVTQSPTHLIKTRGQQATLRCSPISGHTSVYWYQQALGLGLQFLLWYDEGEERNRGNFPPRFSGRQFPNYSSELNVNALELEDSALYLCASSPWENIQYFGAGTRLSVL.

The chain carries TRBV28 and TRBJ2-3; tentatively, D is TRBD2 (6 bases). CDR3 length: 14 residues. From germline, CDR1 is MDHEN and CDR2 SYDVKM. V lost 6 bases and J 2 bases, leaving 12 bases between the germline ends. The CDR3 loop is CASRVAAYTDTQYF. In DNA, the CDR3 is TGTGCCAGCAGGGTAGCGGCCTACACAGATACGCAGTATTTT.

This chain connects TRBV28 to TRBJ1-4, with D perhaps TRBD1 (5 bases). V was shortened by 7 bases and J by 3 bases, with 15 bases between the two germline ends. CDR1 and CDR2 (germline): MDHEN, SYDVKM. The CDR3 has 15 amino acids. CDR3 DNA: TGTGCCAGCACGTTTACGACAGACCCTAATGAAAAACTGTTTTTT. As protein: CASTFTTDPNEKLFF.

The rearrangement links TRBV5-1 to TRBJ2-5; possibly TRBD1 or TRBD2 for D (6 bases each). V was pared by 6 bases and J by 6 bases, with 18 bases between. The germline V gene has CDR1 SGHRS and CDR2 YFSETQ. This CDR3 has 14 amino acids. The CDR3 region is CASILSGGAQTQYF. CDR3 sequence (DNA): TGCGCCAGCATTTTGTCCGGGGGCGCACAGACCCAGTACTTC.

This clone came up once. This chain links TRBV20-1 with TRBJ1-1; D unclear. The length of the CDR3 is 11 residues. Trimming left V 0 bases short and J 5 bases short, with 4 bases between. Germline assignment: CDR1 DFQATT and CDR2 SNEGSKA (reference sequence). The CDR3 loop is CSARDMTEAFF. CDR3 coding DNA: TGCAGTGCTAGAGATATGACTGAAGCTTTCTTT.

This chain links TRBV11-2 with TRBJ2-7, with 9 bases fitting TRBD1. J was trimmed by 6 bases and V by 5 bases; bases with no gene match: 8. The germline V gene encodes CDR1 SGHAT and CDR2 FQNNGV. The CDR3 runs to 14 residues. This CDR3 reads CASSGTGQGGEQYF. CDR3 DNA sequence: TGTGCCAGCAGCGGGACGGGACAGGGCGGCGAGCAGTACTTC.

V and J are TRBV25-1 and TRBJ2-7; 12 bases map to TRBD1. Germline assignment: CDR1 MGHDK and CDR2 SYGVNS. The CDR3 totals 15 residues. J gave up 6 bases and V 7 bases, and 10 bases lay outside the gene matches. The CDR3: CASTREGQGAAEQYF. The CDR3 nucleotides read TGTGCCAGCACCCGTGAGGGACAGGGGGCGGCCGAGCAGTACTTC.

The CDR3 coding sequence is TGTGCCAGCAGCATAGAGGCCGGTCGGGGGTCCACAGATACGCAGTATTTT. Its protein product is CASSIEAGRGSTDTQYF. The chain uses TRBV9 and TRBJ2-3; D possibly corresponds to TRBD2 (6 bases). The CDR3 runs to 17 residues. Trimming left V 4 bases short and J 2 bases short, with 20 bases between. In germline, CDR1 is SGDLS, CDR2 YYNGEE.

The rearrangement links TRBV4-1 to TRBJ2-1, with D tentatively TRBD1 (6 bases). Germline CDR1 MGHRA, CDR2 YSYEKL. Trimming took off 4 bases at V and 9 bases at J, with 13 bases between the two ends. The CDR3 is made up of 13 amino acids. CDR3 bases: TGCGCCAGCAGCCCCCTCAGGGGTCCTGAGCAGTTCTTC. Protein sequence: CASSPLRGPEQFF.

V and J are TRBV27 and TRBJ2-7; the match to TRBD2 covers 11 bases. In germline, CDR1 is MNHEY, CDR2 SMNVEV (reference sequence). V dropped 7 bases and J dropped 6; count of bases not matched to a gene: 11. The CDR3 is made up of 15 amino acids. The chain's CDR3 is CASKGLAGGLGEQYF. The CDR3 DNA follows: TGTGCCAGCAAGGGCCTAGCGGGAGGTTTGGGCGAGCAGTACTTC.

CDR3 region: CASSLAGGPDEQFF. CDR3 nucleotides: TGTGCCAGCAGTTTAGCGGGAGGTCCGGATGAGCAGTTCTTC. This chain links TRBV27 with TRBJ2-1; TRBD2 matches at 8 bases. The CDR3 spans 14 residues. CDR1 MNHEY and CDR2 SMNVEV come from the germline V gene (reference sequence). V shed 2 bases, J shed 8 bases, and the junction held 5 bases outside the gene matches.

This chain connects TRBV25-1 to TRBJ2-1, with D possibly matching TRBD1 (5 bases). V lost 1 base and J lost 10, with 17 bases in between. Per germline, CDR1 MGHDK and CDR2 SYGVNS. This CDR3 is built from 15 residues. The CDR3: CASSELDGWAGEQFF. Written as DNA, the CDR3 is TGTGCCAGCAGTGAATTAGACGGCTGGGCAGGGGAGCAGTTCTTC.

As to this clone: Other DNA sequences within the sample encode an identical CDR3. This chain links TRBV29-1 with TRBJ2-7, with D possibly TRBD2 on 5 matching bases. V was trimmed by 4 bases and J by 4 bases, leaving 8 bases between them. The CDR3 spans 11 residues. Germline V CDR1 and CDR2: SQVTM, ANQGSEA. As DNA, the CDR3 is TGCAGCGTTGCAGAGGGATACGAGCAGTACTTC. Translating gives CSVAEGYEQYF.

CDR3 in amino acids: CASSGTGGDYGYTF. The CDR3 DNA follows: TGTGCCAGTAGTGGTACAGGGGGCGACTATGGCTACACCTTC. The chain carries TRBV19 and TRBJ1-2; 9 bases are shared with TRBD1. The V segment lost 5 bases and the J segment 3 bases; nucleotides outside the gene matches: 4. The CDR3 has 14 residues. Germline V gene sequence: CDR1 LNHDA, CDR2 SQIVND (reference sequence).

This clone has just one count. J is TRBJ2-2 and V is TRBV6-5; D is unclear. This CDR3 contains 14 residues. With 2 bases removed from V and 3 bases from J, the gap between germline ends came to 7 bases. The V gene's germline CDR1 is MNHEY and CDR2 SVGAGI. CDR3 region: CASSYISDTGELFF. In DNA form, the CDR3 reads TGTGCCAGCAGTTACATCTCTGACACCGGGGAGCTGTTTTTT.

The rearrangement joins TRBV12-5 to TRBJ2-1; D is unclear. The V gene's germline CDR1 is LGHNT and CDR2 FRNRAP. The CDR3 runs to 10 residues. The V and J ends lost 3 bases and 7 bases respectively, with 1 base between them. The CDR3 DNA reads TGTGCTAGTGGTTTTAATGAGCAGTTCTTC. Protein sequence: CASGFNEQFF.

The J gene is TRBJ2-7, the V gene TRBV19, with 7 bases matching TRBD1. Germline values: CDR1 LNHDA, CDR2 SQIVND (reference sequence). The CDR3 runs 14 residues. V lost 1 base and J lost 4; bases outside the gene matches: 4. The chain's CDR3 is CASSIGDSGYEQYF. The CDR3 DNA reads as TGTGCCAGTAGTATAGGGGACAGTGGGTACGAGCAGTACTTC.

The rearrangement uses TRBV5-6 and TRBJ2-7; D call uncertain. This CDR3 comprises 11 residues. CDR1 and CDR2 from the germline V gene are SGHDT and YYEEEE. V lost 3 bases, J lost 7 bases, and 8 bases lay in between. The CDR3 loop reads CASSSFEEQYF. The CDR3 DNA follows: TGTGCCAGCAGCTCATTTGAGGAGCAGTACTTC.

The chain has TRBV28 and TRBJ2-7, with TRBD1 as a possible D gene (5 bases). The V gene lost 8 bases and the J gene lost 3 bases, with 14 bases spanning the gap. Per germline, CDR1 MDHEN and CDR2 SYDVKM. This CDR3 contains 13 residues. The CDR3 coding sequence is TGTGCCAGCGCCGGAACAGGTTTCTACGAGCAGTACTTC. Translating it yields CASAGTGFYEQYF.

The chain uses TRBV4-1 and TRBJ1-2; TRBD1 agrees at 9 bases. The CDR3 covers 14 residues. CDR1 is MGHRA and CDR2 is YSYEKL in the germline V gene. V was pared by 4 bases and J by 8 bases, with 8 bases of the junction left unmatched. The CDR3: CASSPGQGPWGYTF. The CDR3 bases are TGCGCCAGCAGCCCGGGACAGGGCCCTTGGGGCTACACCTTC.

V and J are TRBV10-2 and TRBJ2-7, with D unclear. This CDR3 spans 12 amino acids. Deletions cut 4 bases from V and 5 bases from J, with 9 bases between. Germline CDR1 reads WSHSY; CDR2 reads SAAADI. The CDR3: CASSVGSHEQYF. CDR3 nucleotides: TGCGCCAGCAGTGTTGGAAGCCACGAGCAGTACTTC.

V and J are TRBV11-2 and TRBJ2-2; 13 nucleotides align to TRBD2. Germline lookup yields CDR1 SGHAT and CDR2 FQNNGV. This CDR3 contains 16 residues. J was trimmed by 8 bases and V by 5 bases; bases with no gene match: 8. The CDR3: CASSPPGLAGLGELFF. DNA for the CDR3: TGTGCCAGCAGCCCCCCGGGACTAGCGGGATTGGGGGAGCTGTTTTTT.

The rearrangement links TRBV13 to TRBJ2-1; 14 bases agree with TRBD2. The CDR3 is 18 residues long. J lost 7 bases, V lost 0 bases, and 8 bases had no gene match. CDR1 and CDR2 (germline): PRHDT, FYEKMQ (reference sequence). DNA of the CDR3: TGTGCCAGCAGCTTAGGCCCCGGGACTAGCGGGAGTCGGAATGAGCAGTTCTTC. Translating it yields CASSLGPGTSGSRNEQFF.

This clone has more than one count but fewer than ten. The genes are TRBV7-9 and TRBJ2-1; D gene ambiguous. The CDR3 extends over 11 amino acids. V lost 4 bases to trimming and J lost 5 bases, with 3 bases between them. CDR1 SEHNR and CDR2 FQNEAQ come from the germline V gene (reference sequence). The CDR3 nucleotides read TGTGCCAGCAGCTCTAACAATGAGCAGTTCTTC. It yields the protein CASSSNNEQFF.

The chain combines TRBV5-4 with TRBJ2-3; D is perhaps TRBD2 (6 bases). The germline CDR1 and CDR2 sequences are SGHNT and YYREEE (reference sequence). Trimming took off 10 bases at V and 3 bases at J, with 15 bases between the two ends. The CDR3 consists of 13 residues. Written as DNA, the CDR3 is TGTGCCTGGGGGGACTCCCTAACAGATACGCAGTATTTT. It specifies CAWGDSLTDTQYF.

The chain has TRBV7-9 and TRBJ2-5; D call uncertain. The J call is doubtful: the DNA matches TRBJ2-7 better. Germline lookup yields CDR1 SEHNR and CDR2 FQNEAQ (reference sequence). This CDR3 is 14 amino acids long. CDR3 coding DNA: TGTGCCAGCAGCTTAGAGGGCAGCTCCTACGAGCAGTACTTC. This translates into CASSLEGSSYEQYF.